The source of this T cell receptor (beta chain) is a study of blood T cells in healthy people across ages. Alongside a J-beta primer mix, a sample-barcoded 5' primer served in a second PCR lasting about 7 to 11 cycles. Using its own MiXCR run on the 5' RACE reads, TCRdb lists one record per CDR3 protein. The sample includes about 780,000 distinct CDR3 sequences, about 46% of them seen just once. Researchers report isolating at least 6.5 million PBMCs per sample. RNA extraction gave at least 5 micrograms of total RNA per sample. This CDR3 is 15 amino acids long. The germline gives CDR1 MGHRA, CDR2 YSYEKL. V lost 4 bases to trimming and J lost 8 bases; unmatched junction nucleotides: 11. This clonotype was seen at least ten times. The antigen remains undetermined. Findings of the study overall: Conclusively comparing naive with antigen-experienced cells was impossible with unsorted PBMCs. CMV infection status of these donors was not known.

The chain uses TRBV4-1 and TRBJ1-2; 9 bases fit TRBD1. This receptor was identified in a man of 80 years or more in good health. The sample was blood. The CDR3, as DNA: TGCGCCAGCAGCCGCTCGGGACAGGGCCAGGGAGGCTACACCTTC. It translates to CASSRSGQGQGGYTF.